The 17 T cell receptor beta chains below come from one sample, sequenced in a study of beta chain features in type 1 diabetes. The entirety of the isolated RNA underwent reverse transcription, so expressed TCRB transcripts were sequenced. Generated by immunoSEQ multiplex PCR, the TCRdb table keeps only in-frame clones and is missing some. The top ten clones hold 0.015% to 0.02% of a sample with around 400,000 clones, 10% to 15% of them seen once. The sequenced sample was naive CD4+ T cells from blood. The receptors were gathered from a man aged 18 to 30 in good health.

The CDR3 nucleotides read TGTGCCACCGAGGGGAACACTGAAGCTTTCTTT. This encodes CATEGNTEAFF. The rearrangement joins TRBV28 to TRBJ1-1; D remains ambiguous. V was shortened by 10 bases and J by 1 base, with 7 bases between the two germline ends. Germline CDR1 reads MDHEN; CDR2 reads SYDVKM. CDR3 length: 11 residues.

This clone has just a few counts. The chain employs TRBV30 and TRBJ2-7; TRBD2 is a possible D gene (5 bases). This CDR3 has 12 amino acids. Between the trimmed V and J ends, which lost 0 bases and 10 bases, there was a span of 13 bases. Per germline, CDR1 GTSNPN and CDR2 SVGIG (reference sequence). CDR3 nucleotides: TGTGCCTGGAGTGTTTCGGGGAGTCGACAGTACTTC. It translates to CAWSVSGSRQYF.

V is TRBV10-3 and J is TRBJ1-5, with TRBD1 matching 7 bases. The CDR3 contains 14 residues. Germline trimming cut 6 bases from V and 0 bases from J; bases unmatched to any gene: 2. Germline CDR1 and CDR2: ENHRY and SYGVKD. The CDR3 is CAIRGDSSNQPQHF. CDR3 coding DNA: TGTGCCATCAGGGGGGACAGTAGCAATCAGCCCCAGCATTTT.

This clone occurred once. This chain links TRBV30 with TRBJ1-2, with D tentatively TRBD1 (6 bases). Germline CDR1 and CDR2: GTSNPN and SVGIG (reference sequence). This CDR3 is 11 amino acids long. V lost 0 bases to trimming and J lost 7 bases, with 6 bases between them. The CDR3 here is CAWSVGAGYTF. CDR3 bases: TGTGCCTGGAGTGTGGGGGCTGGCTACACCTTC.

V usage is TRBV28 and J usage is TRBJ2-7; tentatively, D is TRBD1 (5 bases). CDR1 and CDR2 from the germline V gene are MDHEN and SYDVKM. The CDR3 is 15 residues long. The V end lost 3 bases, the J end lost 2 bases, and 14 bases lay between the germline ends. The CDR3 region has the DNA TGTGCCAGCAGTTTGATGGGCAGGGTGGCCTACGAGCAGTACTTC. Amino acid sequence: CASSLMGRVAYEQYF.

The gene calls are TRBV27 and TRBJ2-1, with TRBD1 matching over 7 bases. The CDR3 runs 16 residues. The V segment lost 7 bases and the J segment 5 bases; nucleotides outside the gene matches: 14. CDR1 is MNHEY and CDR2 is SMNVEV in the germline V gene (reference sequence). CDR3 bases: TGTGCCAGCACCAAAACGACGGGACAGACGAACAATGAGCAGTTCTTC. Protein: CASTKTTGQTNNEQFF.

J is TRBJ2-7 and V is TRBV11-3; the match to TRBD1 covers 10 bases. Trimming took 5 bases from V and 5 from J; bases not matched to a gene: 6. Germline CDR1 SGHNT, CDR2 YENEEA. The CDR3 sequence is 14 residues long. Written as DNA, the CDR3 is TGTGCCAGCAGCCTCCAGACAGGGGGCCACGAGCAGTACTTC. It codes for CASSLQTGGHEQYF.

This clone was picked up a small number of times. The rearrangement joins TRBV28 to TRBJ1-2; a possible D gene is TRBD1 (5 bases). The germline gives CDR1 MDHEN, CDR2 SYDVKM. The ends were cut back, 4 bases at V and 4 bases at J, with 13 bases in the middle. The CDR3 has 14 amino acids. This CDR3 reads CASSYFTGVYGYTF. In DNA form, the CDR3 reads TGTGCCAGCAGTTACTTCACGGGGGTCTATGGCTACACCTTC.

This chain uses TRBV5-8 with TRBJ1-4, with D maybe TRBD1 (5 bases). V was trimmed by 2 bases and J by 7 bases, leaving 18 bases between them. Germline V gives CDR1 SGHTS, CDR2 YDEGEE. The CDR3 is made up of 16 amino acids. The CDR3 protein is CASSFGQGGVGEKLFF. The DNA of the CDR3 is TGTGCCAGCAGCTTTGGGCAGGGAGGTGTTGGTGAAAAACTGTTTTTT.

The chain couples TRBV29-1 to TRBJ2-7, with 7 bases identical to TRBD1. V shed 8 bases and J 5 bases; nucleotides not matched to a gene: 12. CDR3 length equals 13 residues. In germline, CDR1 is SQVTM, CDR2 ANQGSEA. CDR3: CSTTKTGSNEQYF. CDR3 coding DNA: TGCAGCACGACAAAGACAGGGTCTAACGAGCAGTACTTC.

This clone was counted only a few times. The chain joins TRBV7-9 to TRBJ2-5; tentatively, D is TRBD1 (6 bases). Trimming pared 5 bases from V and 2 bases from J, leaving 15 bases between. There are 15 residues in the CDR3. Germline CDR1 is SEHNR and CDR2 is FQNEAQ (reference sequence). The CDR3 bases are TGTGCCAGCAGCCTGACAGGAACCTTACAAGAGACCCAGTACTTC. This sequence encodes CASSLTGTLQETQYF.

This chain joins TRBV30 and TRBJ1-2; D might be TRBD1 (5 bases). The germline CDR1 and CDR2 sequences are GTSNPN and SVGIG (reference sequence). CDR3 length: 14 amino acids. Trimming stripped 7 bases from V and 5 bases from J, with 20 bases between. The CDR3 sequence: CAYLVPVGPYGYTF. The CDR3 DNA follows: TGTGCCTACCTCGTCCCAGTGGGGCCGTATGGCTACACCTTC.

This clone was seen a few times. The chain carries TRBV29-1 and TRBJ2-7; a weak D match, TRBD1 (6 bases). V was cut by 4 bases and J by 6 bases, with 22 bases left in between. This CDR3 is built from 15 residues. The germline V gene has CDR1 SQVTM and CDR2 ANQGSEA. CDR3: CSVGTQQDRFFEQYF. As DNA, the CDR3 is TGCAGCGTTGGGACACAACAAGACAGGTTTTTCGAGCAGTACTTC.

This clone occurred a few times. The chain employs TRBV5-1 and TRBJ2-1; 8 nucleotides align to TRBD2. V shed 1 base and J 5 bases; nucleotides not matched to a gene: 5. Looked up from germline, CDR1 is SGHRS and CDR2 is YFSETQ. There are 15 residues in the CDR3. The CDR3 reads CASSLNPGGDNEQFF. The CDR3 region has the DNA TGCGCCAGCAGCTTGAATCCGGGGGGGGACAATGAGCAGTTCTTC.

This chain connects TRBV2 to TRBJ1-6; no clear D gene. This CDR3 region has 11 residues. The V gene's germline CDR1 is SNHLY and CDR2 FYNNEI. Trimming pared 5 bases from V and 8 bases from J, leaving 4 bases between. The CDR3 loop reads CASSQDSPLHF. The CDR3 nucleotides are TGTGCCAGCAGTCAGGATTCACCCCTCCACTTT.

This clone came up a few times. This chain links TRBV19 with TRBJ2-7, with TRBD2 matching over 9 bases. The germline CDR1 and CDR2 sequences are LNHDA and SQIVND (reference sequence). CDR3 length: 16 residues. After removal of 4 bases from V and 3 bases from J, the junction contained 10 bases not matched to a gene. CDR3 sequence: CASSNPHSGSRYEQYF. The CDR3 nucleotides read TGTGCCAGTAGTAACCCTCATAGCGGGAGTCGCTACGAGCAGTACTTC.

The gene calls are TRBV7-9 and TRBJ2-5; TRBD2 is a possible D gene (6 bases). The CDR3 length is 16 residues. Germline values: CDR1 SEHNR, CDR2 FQNEAQ (reference sequence). Trimming shortened V by 5 bases and J by 5 bases, and 21 bases separated the two germline ends. This chain's CDR3 is CASSPPGQSRGETQYF. The CDR3 DNA is TGTGCCAGCAGCCCCCCCGGCCAGTCCCGGGGGGAGACCCAGTACTTC.